This is a list of T cell receptor beta chains from one sample in a study of identical twins. TCRdb reprocessed the 5' RACE reads with MiXCR, giving one entry per CDR3 protein. The sample consists of 650,000 to 750,000 distinct CDR3 sequences, 21% of them appearing once. The same sample was also studied in work on T cells expressing NK-cell markers.

Source material: PBMCs. All receptors derive from a woman aged 18-29 years in good health. The CDR3 runs from the conserved cysteine through the conserved F or W. A D gene is named only where the DNA matches it firmly. Clone size appears in some rows only: once, few, many, or a class for an expanded clone.

NA	TRBV5-8	TRBJ1-5	NA	CASSLAPYLGQPQHF	TGTGCCAGCAGCTTGGCCCCGTACCTCGGACAGCCCCAGCATTTT
NA	TRBV12-3/TRBV12-4	TRBJ1-5	NA	CASSFGETRSQHF	TGTGCCAGCAGTTTCGGGGAAACACGTTCCCAGCATTTT
TRBD2	TRBV10-1	TRBJ2-1	many	CASSDSGTSGLHEQFF	TGCGCCAGCAGTGACTCCGGGACTAGCGGGCTCCATGAGCAGTTCTTC
NA	TRBV6-2/TRBV6-3	TRBJ2-7	few	CATGLVGLYEQYF	TGTGCCACCGGACTCGTCGGACTCTACGAGCAGTACTTC
TRBD2	TRBV4-3	TRBJ2-7	few	CASSQDRAGGPRF	TGCGCCAGCAGCCAAGATAGGGCGGGAGGGCCGAGGTTC
NA	TRBV5-1	TRBJ1-4	NA	CASRTTVGEKLFF	TGCGCCAGCAGGACCACAGTGGGTGAAAAACTGTTTTTT
NA	TRBV9	TRBJ2-5	few	CASSPPSSWAQYF	TGTGCCAGCAGTCCCCCGAGCTCGTGGGCCCAGTACTTC
NA	TRBV12-3/TRBV12-4	TRBJ2-1	few	CASRPSTGFREQFF	TGTGCCAGCAGACCGTCAACAGGGTTCAGGGAGCAGTTCTTC
NA	TRBV25-1	TRBJ2-7	NA	CASSAPTVYEQYF	TGTGCCAGCAGTGCTCCGACAGTCTACGAGCAGTACTTC
TRBD1	TRBV6-1	TRBJ2-2	few	CASRGQYNTGELFF	TGTGCCAGCAGGGGACAGTACAACACCGGGGAGCTGTTTTTT
TRBD2	TRBV6-1	TRBJ2-1	many	CASSEVLAGGAEQFF	TGTGCCAGCAGTGAGGTCCTAGCGGGGGGGGCTGAGCAGTTCTTC
TRBD1	TRBV12-3/TRBV12-4	TRBJ1-6	NA	CATKWGQGDNSPLHF	TGTGCCACGAAGTGGGGACAGGGGGATAATTCACCCCTCCACTTT
NA	TRBV5-1	TRBJ2-5	few	CASSLGGRNLRETQYF	TGCGCCAGCAGCTTGGGAGGGAGGAACCTCCGGGAGACCCAGTACTTC
NA	TRBV5-4	TRBJ2-7	NA	CASSLGTTTYEQYF	TGTGCCAGCAGCTTGGGGACAACCACCTACGAGCAGTACTTC
TRBD2	TRBV27	TRBJ2-3	NA	CASMRGLAGDTQYF	TGTGCCAGCATGAGGGGACTAGCGGGTGATACGCAGTATTTT
NA	TRBV6-1	TRBJ1-5	few	CASSPRKHQPQHF	TGTGCCAGCAGTCCCAGAAAACATCAGCCCCAGCATTTT
NA	TRBV25-1	TRBJ2-4	NA	CASSDRGGNIQYF	TGTGCCAGCAGTGACAGGGGAGGAAACATTCAGTACTTC
NA	TRBV5-5	TRBJ2-7	NA	CASSLEGDSYEQYF	TGTGCCAGCAGCTTGGAAGGGGACTCCTACGAGCAGTACTTC
NA	TRBV6-1	TRBJ1-5	few	CASSEDAGAGQPQHF	TGTGCCAGCAGTGAAGACGCCGGGGCAGGGCAGCCCCAGCATTTT
TRBD2	TRBV7-2	TRBJ2-4	NA	CASSILAGGLGKNIQYF	TGTGCCAGCAGCATACTAGCGGGGGGGCTGGGCAAAAACATTCAGTACTTC
TRBD1	TRBV29-1	TRBJ1-2	few	CSVEGQGYGYTF	TGCAGCGTTGAAGGACAGGGCTATGGCTACACCTTC
TRBD2	TRBV7-6	TRBJ2-5	NA	CASSLRGLAAETQYF	TGTGCCAGCAGCTTAAGGGGACTAGCAGCGGAGACCCAGTACTTC
NA	TRBV9	TRBJ2-3	NA	CASSGPRESDTQYF	TGTGCCAGCAGCGGCCCTAGGGAGTCAGATACGCAGTATTTT
NA	TRBV11-2	TRBJ2-7	NA	CASSLVGENEQYF	TGTGCCAGCAGCTTAGTGGGGGAAAACGAGCAGTACTTC
NA	TRBV19	TRBJ1-1	NA	CASSILERRTEAFF	TGTGCCAGTAGTATATTAGAGCGCCGGACTGAAGCTTTCTTT
NA	TRBV11-1	TRBJ2-3	few	CASSLGALSSSYTDTQYF	TGTGCCAGCAGCTTAGGGGCGTTATCTAGCAGTTACACAGATACGCAGTATTTT
NA	TRBV29-1	TRBJ2-5	NA	CSVVSLETQYF	TGCAGCGTTGTTAGTTTGGAGACCCAGTACTTC
TRBD2	TRBV6-2/TRBV6-3	TRBJ2-1	NA	CASGTSGSYEQFF	TGTGCCTCCGGGACTAGCGGGAGTTATGAGCAGTTCTTC
TRBD2	TRBV29-1	TRBJ2-1	once	CSHSASGKYNEQFF	TGCAGCCACTCGGCTAGCGGGAAATACAATGAGCAGTTCTTC
TRBD1	TRBV15	TRBJ1-2	NA	CATSRDRQGEYGYTF	TGTGCCACCAGCAGAGACAGACAGGGGGAGTATGGCTACACCTTC
TRBD2	TRBV5-6	TRBJ2-2	NA	CASSSGGGGITGELFF	TGTGCCAGCAGCTCCGGCGGCGGGGGAATCACCGGGGAGCTGTTTTTT
TRBD2	TRBV7-9	TRBJ2-2	many	CATRGEKVNTGELFF	TGTGCCACACGGGGGGAAAAAGTAAACACCGGGGAGCTGTTTTTT
NA	TRBV18	TRBJ2-3	NA	CASSPLSTTRGDTQYF	TGTGCCAGCTCACCCCTCTCTACGACCCGGGGAGATACGCAGTATTTT
TRBD1	TRBV7-9	TRBJ1-2	many	CASSSGTGNYGYTF	TGTGCCAGCAGCTCCGGGACAGGCAACTATGGCTACACCTTC
NA	TRBV6-4	TRBJ2-1	many	CASSDSSRGSYNEQFF	TGTGCCAGCAGTGACTCGAGTCGGGGCTCCTACAATGAGCAGTTCTTC
TRBD2	TRBV4-2	TRBJ2-3	NA	CASSQDMSGGDRGTQYF	TGTGCCAGCAGCCAAGATATGAGCGGGGGGGACCGAGGTACGCAGTATTTT
NA	TRBV20-1	TRBJ2-3	NA	CSARVGIQNRPYTDTQYF	TGCAGTGCTAGAGTGGGGATACAGAACCGTCCGTACACAGATACGCAGTATTTT
NA	TRBV7-8	TRBJ2-7	few	CASSLSAGDEQYF	TGTGCCAGCAGCTTGTCGGCAGGGGACGAGCAGTACTTC
NA	TRBV25-1	TRBJ1-5	many	CASSERADHQPQHF	TGTGCCAGCAGTGAAAGGGCAGATCATCAGCCCCAGCATTTT
NA	TRBV20-1	TRBJ2-7	few	CSARASGRGPSYEQYF	TGCAGTGCTAGGGCCTCCGGACGGGGACCTTCCTACGAGCAGTACTTC
NA	TRBV20-1	TRBJ2-7	few	CSATGSHEQYF	TGCAGTGCTACCGGGAGCCACGAGCAGTACTTC